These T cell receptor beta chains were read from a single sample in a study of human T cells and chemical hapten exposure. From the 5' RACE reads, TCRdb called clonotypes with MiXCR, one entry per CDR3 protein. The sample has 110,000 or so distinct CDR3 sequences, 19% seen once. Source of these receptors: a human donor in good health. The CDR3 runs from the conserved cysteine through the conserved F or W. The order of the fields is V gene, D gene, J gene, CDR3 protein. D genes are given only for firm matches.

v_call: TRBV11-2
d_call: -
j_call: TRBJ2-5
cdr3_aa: CASSYGVGPQETQYF

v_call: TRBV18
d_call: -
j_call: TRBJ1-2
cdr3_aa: CASSRLRVSDGYTF

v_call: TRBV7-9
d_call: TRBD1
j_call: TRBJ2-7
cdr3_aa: CASSFVTGGVEQYF

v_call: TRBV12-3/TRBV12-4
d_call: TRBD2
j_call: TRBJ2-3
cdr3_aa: CASSSSGSGTDTQYF

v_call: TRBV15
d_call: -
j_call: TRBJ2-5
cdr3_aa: CATSRDLGLETQYF

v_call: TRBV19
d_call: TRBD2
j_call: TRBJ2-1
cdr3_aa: CASSIVPGGTYNEQFF

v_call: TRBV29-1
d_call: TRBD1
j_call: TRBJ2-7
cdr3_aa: CSVAVGTGVKEQYF

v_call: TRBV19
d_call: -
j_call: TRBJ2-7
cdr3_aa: CASSIDLHHYETAPYEQYF

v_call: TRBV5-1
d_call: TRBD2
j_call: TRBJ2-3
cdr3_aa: CASRETPGLADPTDTQYF

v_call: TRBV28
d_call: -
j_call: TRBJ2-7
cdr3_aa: CASSYPSGRGNYEQYF